This is a list of T cell receptor beta chains from one sample in a study of regulatory T cells in long-lasting Graves disease. TCRdb redid the calling of the multiplex PCR reads with MiXCR, one entry per CDR3 protein. Found here are roughly 500,000 distinct CDR3 sequences, approximately 12% of them singletons; the top ten hold under 10%. The same data also went into a second study, on T cells in Graves' hyperthyroidism and ophthalmopathy.

The specimen comprised peripheral blood mononuclear cells (PBMCs), sampled at new diagnosis, from a patient treated with antithyroid drugs. These receptors all stem from a man younger than 45 with Graves disease. CDR3s include the opening cysteine and the closing phenylalanine or tryptophan. The D gene is left open where the match is weak. The size of a clone is reported for some rows only, either as once, few or many, or as a class for expanded clones.

clone_size	d_call	v_call	j_call	cdr3_nt	cdr3_aa
many	.	TRBV2	TRBJ1-1	TGTGCCAGGACAGACGGAGGGAACACTGAAGCTTTCTTT	CARTDGGNTEAFF
many	.	TRBV27	TRBJ2-2	TGTGCCACCCTCTTCAGCGGGAACACCGGGGAGCTGTTTTTT	CATLFSGNTGELFF
many	.	TRBV7-9	TRBJ1-1	TGTGCCAGCAGCTTAGTGAACACTGAAGCTTTCTTT	CASSLVNTEAFF
many	TRBD1	TRBV24-1	TRBJ2-1	TGTGCCACCAGTGATCGGACAGGGTCGGCTGAGCAGTTCTTC	CATSDRTGSAEQFF
many	TRBD2	TRBV3-1	TRBJ2-2	TGTGCCAGCAGCCAAGCTAGGGAGGGCCGCACCGGGGAGCTGTTTTTT	CASSQAREGRTGELFF
many	.	TRBV29-1	TRBJ2-2	TGCAGCGTTAGATGGAACGGGGAGCTGTTTTTT	CSVRWNGELFF
many	.	TRBV2	TRBJ1-1	TGTGCCAGCAGTACGAAGCATAGGAACACTGAAGCTTTCTTT	CASSTKHRNTEAFF
.	TRBD2	TRBV27	TRBJ2-4	TGTGCCAGCAGTTCCCTAGCGGGATCGGACATTCAGTACTTC	CASSSLAGSDIQYF
many	.	TRBV7-2	TRBJ2-7	TGTGCCAGCAGCTTAGCGGGGGGCGCGGTATACGAGCAGTACTTC	CASSLAGGAVYEQYF
few	.	TRBV27	TRBJ2-6	TGTGCCAGCAGTTCAAATAGGTGGCAGGATTTCTCTGGGGCCAACGTCCTGACTTTC	CASSSNRWQDFSGANVLTF
.	TRBD2	TRBV4-2	TRBJ2-1	TGTGCCAGCAGCCAAGGTTTACTAGCGGGAGATGAGCAGTTCTTC	CASSQGLLAGDEQFF
.	.	TRBV11-2	TRBJ2-5	TGTGCCAGCAGCTTAACCCAGGGGTTCCAAGAGACCCAGTACTTC	CASSLTQGFQETQYF
.	.	TRBV7-9	TRBJ1-1	TGTGCCAGCAGTCGCACTGGGCAGGGGCGGAAGAACACTAAAGCTTTCTTT	CASSRTGQGRKNTKAFF
few	TRBD2	TRBV6-1	TRBJ2-6	TGTGCCAGCAGGGAGTCGGGGGAGGGATCCTCTGGGGCCAACGTCCTGACTTTC	CASRESGEGSSGANVLTF
many	.	TRBV12-3/TRBV12-4	TRBJ2-1	TGTGCCAGCAGGACAGTGAATGAGCAGTTCTTC	CASRTVNEQFF
once	TRBD2	TRBV2	TRBJ2-1	TGTGCCAGCAGGCTGGGACTAGCGGCATACAATGAGCAGTTCTTC	CASRLGLAAYNEQFF
.	.	TRBV5-1	TRBJ1-2	TGCGCCAGCAGCTTGGGGTTGAACTCAGCTAACTATGGCTACACCTTC	CASSLGLNSANYGYTF
.	.	TRBV4-1	TRBJ2-1	TGTGCCAGCAGCCGAGCTGAACTGGGAGCCAACAATGAGCAGTTCTTC	CASSRAELGANNEQFF
many	TRBD2	TRBV5-1	TRBJ2-2	TGTGCCAGCAGCCAACCGACTAGCGGGAGTGGGGAGCTGTTTTTT	CASSQPTSGSGELFF
many	.	TRBV12-3/TRBV12-4	TRBJ2-5	TGTGCCAGCAGTTTGATGGCTAACCAAGAGACCCAGTACTTC	CASSLMANQETQYF
.	TRBD1	TRBV11-1	TRBJ1-1	TGTGCCAGCAGCTTAGGGTCCGGGACAGGGCACACTGAAGCTTTCTTT	CASSLGSGTGHTEAFF
many	.	TRBV20-1	TRBJ2-3	TGCAGTGCTAGAGCGGGGGCTAGCACAGATACGCAGTATTTT	CSARAGASTDTQYF
many	.	TRBV6-1	TRBJ2-1	TGTGCCAGCAGTCCAGGGTTGGGTGAGCAGTTCTTC	CASSPGLGEQFF
.	TRBD1	TRBV29-1	TRBJ2-2	TGCAGCGTTGAAAGGGACAGGGGGCCCACCGGGGAGCTGTTTTTT	CSVERDRGPTGELFF
many	.	TRBV27	TRBJ2-7	TGTGCCAGCAGTTTAATCTCGGGGGAACTCTACGAGCAGTACTTC	CASSLISGELYEQYF
few	.	TRBV5-1	TRBJ2-3	TGCGCCAGCAGCTTGGCCTTTTTGAGCGGAACCACAGATACGCAGTATTTT	CASSLAFLSGTTDTQYF
few	.	TRBV2	TRBJ1-1	TGTGCCAGTGCAGGGCAGGGAGCCACTGAAGCTTTCTTT	CASAGQGATEAFF
few	TRBD2	TRBV20-1	TRBJ2-1	TGCAGTGCTAGAGGGGACTATAATCTACAAGAGCAGTTCTTC	CSARGDYNLQEQFF